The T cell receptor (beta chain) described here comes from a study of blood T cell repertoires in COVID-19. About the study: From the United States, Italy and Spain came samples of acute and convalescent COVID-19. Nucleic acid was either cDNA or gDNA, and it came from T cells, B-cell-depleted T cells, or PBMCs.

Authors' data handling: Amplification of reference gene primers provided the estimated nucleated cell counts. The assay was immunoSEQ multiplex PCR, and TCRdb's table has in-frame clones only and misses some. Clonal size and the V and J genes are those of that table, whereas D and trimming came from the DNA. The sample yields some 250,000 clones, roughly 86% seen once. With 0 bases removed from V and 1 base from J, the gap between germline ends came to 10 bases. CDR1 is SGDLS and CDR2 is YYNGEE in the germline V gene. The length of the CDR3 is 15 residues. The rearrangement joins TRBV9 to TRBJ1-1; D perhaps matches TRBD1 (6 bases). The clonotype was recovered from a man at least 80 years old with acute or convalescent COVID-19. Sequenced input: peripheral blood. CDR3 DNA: TGTGCCAGCAGCGTAGTCCAGGGGCCGAACACTGAAGCTTTCTTT. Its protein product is CASSVVQGPNTEAFF.